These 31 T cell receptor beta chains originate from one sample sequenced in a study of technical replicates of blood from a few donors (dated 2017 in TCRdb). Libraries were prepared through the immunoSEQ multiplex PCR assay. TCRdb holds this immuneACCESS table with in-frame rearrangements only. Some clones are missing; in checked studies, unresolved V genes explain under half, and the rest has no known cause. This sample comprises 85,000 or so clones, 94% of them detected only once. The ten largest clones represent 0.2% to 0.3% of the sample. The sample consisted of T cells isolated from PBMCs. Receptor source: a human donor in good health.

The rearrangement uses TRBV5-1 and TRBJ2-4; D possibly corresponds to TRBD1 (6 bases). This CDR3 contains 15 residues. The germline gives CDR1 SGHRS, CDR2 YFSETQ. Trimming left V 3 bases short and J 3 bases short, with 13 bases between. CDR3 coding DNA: TGCGCCAGCAGCTATTCCCAGGGGAGCAAAAACATTCAGTACTTC. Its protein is CASSYSQGSKNIQYF. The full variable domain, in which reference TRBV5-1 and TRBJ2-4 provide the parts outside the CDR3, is KAGVTQTPRYLIKTRGQQVTLSCSPISGHRSVSWYQQTPGQGLQFLFEYFSETQRNKGNFPGRFSGRQFSNSRSEMNVSTLELGDSALYLCASSYSQGSKNIQYFGAGTRLSVL.

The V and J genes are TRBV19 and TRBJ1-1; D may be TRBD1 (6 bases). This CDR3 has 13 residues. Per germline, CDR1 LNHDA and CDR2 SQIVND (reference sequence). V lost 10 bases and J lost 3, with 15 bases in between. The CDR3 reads CATSQGKDTEAFF. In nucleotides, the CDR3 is TGTGCCACGTCCCAGGGGAAGGACACTGAAGCTTTCTTT.

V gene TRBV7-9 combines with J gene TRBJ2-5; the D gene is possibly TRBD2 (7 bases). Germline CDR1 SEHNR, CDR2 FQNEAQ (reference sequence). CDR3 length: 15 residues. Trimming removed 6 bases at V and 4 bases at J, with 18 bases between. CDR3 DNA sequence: TGTGCCAGCAGATCCATTTTGGGGGGGCGAGAGACCCAGTACTTC. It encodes CASRSILGGRETQYF.

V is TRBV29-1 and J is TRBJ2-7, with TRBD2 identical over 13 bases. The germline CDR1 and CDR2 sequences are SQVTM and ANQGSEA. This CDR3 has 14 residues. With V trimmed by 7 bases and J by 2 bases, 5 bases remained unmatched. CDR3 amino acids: CSAELAGGTYEQYF. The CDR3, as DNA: TGCAGCGCCGAACTAGCGGGAGGGACCTACGAGCAGTACTTC.

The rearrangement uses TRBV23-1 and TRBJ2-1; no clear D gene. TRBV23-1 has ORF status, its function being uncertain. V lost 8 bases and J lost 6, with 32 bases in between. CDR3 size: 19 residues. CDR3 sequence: CASYQSSGMTPWLSNEQFF. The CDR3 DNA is TGCGCCAGCTACCAGTCGTCCGGCATGACTCCCTGGCTAAGCAATGAGCAGTTCTTC.

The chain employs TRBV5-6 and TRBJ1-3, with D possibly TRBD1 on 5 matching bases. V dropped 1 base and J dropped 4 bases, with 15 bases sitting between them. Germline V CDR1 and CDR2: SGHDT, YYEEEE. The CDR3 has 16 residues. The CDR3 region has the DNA TGTGCCAGCAGCTTGTTCAGCAGACAGCACGGAAACACCATATATTTT. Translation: CASSLFSRQHGNTIYF.

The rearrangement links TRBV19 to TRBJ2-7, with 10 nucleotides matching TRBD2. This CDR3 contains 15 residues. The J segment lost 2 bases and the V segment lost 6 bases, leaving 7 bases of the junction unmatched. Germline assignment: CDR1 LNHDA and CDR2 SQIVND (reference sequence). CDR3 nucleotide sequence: TGTGCCAGTAGACCGATAGCGGGAGGTGCCTACGAGCAGTACTTC. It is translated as CASRPIAGGAYEQYF.

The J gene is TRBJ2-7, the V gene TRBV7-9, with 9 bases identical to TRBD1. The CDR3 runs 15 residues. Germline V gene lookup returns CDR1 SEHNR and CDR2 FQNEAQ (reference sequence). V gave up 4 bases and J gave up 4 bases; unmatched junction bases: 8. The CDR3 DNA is TGTGCCAGCAGCTCCCCCGGACAGGGGTTATACGAGCAGTACTTC. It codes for CASSSPGQGLYEQYF.

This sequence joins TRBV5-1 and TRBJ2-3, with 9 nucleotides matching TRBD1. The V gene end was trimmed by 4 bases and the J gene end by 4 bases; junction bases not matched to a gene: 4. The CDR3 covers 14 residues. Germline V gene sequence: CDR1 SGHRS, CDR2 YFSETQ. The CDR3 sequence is CASSTGQGPDTQYF. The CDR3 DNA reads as TGCGCCAGCAGCACGGGACAGGGCCCAGATACGCAGTATTTT.

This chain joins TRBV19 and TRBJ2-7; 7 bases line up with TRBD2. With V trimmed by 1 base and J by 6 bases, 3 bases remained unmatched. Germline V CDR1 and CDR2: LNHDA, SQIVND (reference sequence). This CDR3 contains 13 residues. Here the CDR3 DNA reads TGTGCCAGTAGTATAGCGACTAGCTCCGAGCAGTACTTC. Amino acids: CASSIATSSEQYF.

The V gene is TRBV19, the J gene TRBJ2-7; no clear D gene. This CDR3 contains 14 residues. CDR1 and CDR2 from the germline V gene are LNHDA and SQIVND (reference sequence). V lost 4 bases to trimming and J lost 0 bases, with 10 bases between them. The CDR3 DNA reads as TGTGCCAGTAGTAAAAGCGAGAGCTCCTACGAGCAGTACTTC. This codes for CASSKSESSYEQYF.

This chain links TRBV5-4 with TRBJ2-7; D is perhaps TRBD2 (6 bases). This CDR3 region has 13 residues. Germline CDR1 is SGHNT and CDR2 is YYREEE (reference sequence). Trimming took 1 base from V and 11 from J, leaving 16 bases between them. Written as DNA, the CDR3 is TGTGCCAGCAGCTTGCATGGCAGGGACTTGGAGTACTTC. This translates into CASSLHGRDLEYF.

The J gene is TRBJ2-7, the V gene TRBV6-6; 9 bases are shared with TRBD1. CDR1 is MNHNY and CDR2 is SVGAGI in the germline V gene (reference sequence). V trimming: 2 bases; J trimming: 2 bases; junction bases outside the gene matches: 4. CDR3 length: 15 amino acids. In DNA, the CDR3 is TGTGCCAGCAGTTACGGGACAGGGCGTACCTACGAGCAGTACTTC. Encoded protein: CASSYGTGRTYEQYF.

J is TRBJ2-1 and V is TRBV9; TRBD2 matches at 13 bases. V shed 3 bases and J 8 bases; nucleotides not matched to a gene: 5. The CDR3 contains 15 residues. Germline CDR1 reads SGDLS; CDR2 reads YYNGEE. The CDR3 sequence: CASSGTSGRSDEQFF. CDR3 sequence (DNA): TGTGCCAGCAGCGGGACTAGCGGGAGATCAGATGAGCAGTTCTTC.

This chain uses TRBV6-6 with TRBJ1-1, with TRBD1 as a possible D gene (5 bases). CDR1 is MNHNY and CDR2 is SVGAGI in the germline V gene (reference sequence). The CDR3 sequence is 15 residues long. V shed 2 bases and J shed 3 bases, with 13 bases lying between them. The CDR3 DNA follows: TGTGCCAGCAGTTACCAGAACAGGTTGGACACTGAAGCTTTCTTT. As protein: CASSYQNRLDTEAFF.

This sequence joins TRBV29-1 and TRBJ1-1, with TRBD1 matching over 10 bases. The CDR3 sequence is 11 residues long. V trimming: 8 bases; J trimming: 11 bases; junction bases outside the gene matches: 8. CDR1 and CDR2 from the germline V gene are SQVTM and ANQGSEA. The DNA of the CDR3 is TGCAGCCCGGGACAGGGGACGGCGGCTTTCTTT. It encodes CSPGQGTAAFF. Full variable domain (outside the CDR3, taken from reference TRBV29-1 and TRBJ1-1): SAVISQKPSRDICQRGTSLTIQCQVDSQVTMMFWYRQQPGQSLTLIATANQGSEATYESGFVIDKFPISRPNLTFSTLTVSNMSPEDSSIYLCSPGQGTAAFFGQGTRLTVV.

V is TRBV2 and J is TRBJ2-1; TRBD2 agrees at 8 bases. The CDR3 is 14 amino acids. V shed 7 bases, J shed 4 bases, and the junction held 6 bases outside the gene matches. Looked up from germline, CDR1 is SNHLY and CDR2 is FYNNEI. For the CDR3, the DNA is TGTGCCAGCAAAGCGGGAGCCAGATACAATGAGCAGTTCTTC. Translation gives CASKAGARYNEQFF. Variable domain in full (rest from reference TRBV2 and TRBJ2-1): EPEVTQTPSHQVTQMGQEVILRCVPISNHLYFYWYRQILGQKVEFLVSFYNNEISEKSEIFDDQFSVERPDGSNFTLKIRSTKLEDSAMYFCASKAGARYNEQFFGPGTRLTVL.

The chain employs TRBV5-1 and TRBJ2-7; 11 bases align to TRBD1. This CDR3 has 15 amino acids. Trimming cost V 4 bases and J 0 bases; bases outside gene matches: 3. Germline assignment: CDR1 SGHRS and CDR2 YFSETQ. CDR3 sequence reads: CASSPGTGGSYEQYF. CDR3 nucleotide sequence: TGCGCCAGCAGCCCCGGGACAGGGGGCTCCTACGAGCAGTACTTC.

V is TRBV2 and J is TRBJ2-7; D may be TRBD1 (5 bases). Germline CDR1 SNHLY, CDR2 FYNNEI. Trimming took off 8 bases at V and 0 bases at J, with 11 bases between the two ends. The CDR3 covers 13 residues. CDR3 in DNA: TGTGCCAGCTCCTACAGGAACTCCTACGAGCAGTACTTC. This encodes CASSYRNSYEQYF.

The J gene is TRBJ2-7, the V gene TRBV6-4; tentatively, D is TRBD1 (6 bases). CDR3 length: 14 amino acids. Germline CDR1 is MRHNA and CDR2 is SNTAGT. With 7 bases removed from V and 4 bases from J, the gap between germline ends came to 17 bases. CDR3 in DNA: TGTGCCAGCAAGCGGCGGACAGCAATTTACGAGCAGTACTTC. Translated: CASKRRTAIYEQYF.

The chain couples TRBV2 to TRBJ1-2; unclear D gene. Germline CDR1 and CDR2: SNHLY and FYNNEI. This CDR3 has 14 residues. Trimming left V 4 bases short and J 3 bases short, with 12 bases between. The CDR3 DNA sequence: TGTGCCAGCAGTGGGGCCAGGCAAGACTATGGCTACACCTTC. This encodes CASSGARQDYGYTF.

This CDR3 reads CASSESSPGGYTF. The CDR3, as DNA: TGTGCCAGCAGTGAAAGTTCGCCGGGGGGCTACACCTTC. The chain couples TRBV2 to TRBJ1-2; D uncertain. There are 13 residues in the CDR3. Trimming shortened V by 2 bases and J by 8 bases, and 12 bases separated the two germline ends. Germline V lookup: CDR1 SNHLY, CDR2 FYNNEI.

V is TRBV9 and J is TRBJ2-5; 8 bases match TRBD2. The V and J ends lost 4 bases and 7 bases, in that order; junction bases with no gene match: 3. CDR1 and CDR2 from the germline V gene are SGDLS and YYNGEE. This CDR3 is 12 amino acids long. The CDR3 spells CASSPGGGTQYF. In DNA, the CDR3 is TGTGCCAGCAGCCCCGGGGGGGGGACCCAGTACTTC.

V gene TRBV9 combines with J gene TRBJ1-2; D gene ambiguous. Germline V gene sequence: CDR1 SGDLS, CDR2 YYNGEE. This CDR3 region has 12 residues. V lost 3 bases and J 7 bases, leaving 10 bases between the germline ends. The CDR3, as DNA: TGTGCCAGCAGCGGGTCAGTAGCTGGCTACACCTTC. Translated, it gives CASSGSVAGYTF.

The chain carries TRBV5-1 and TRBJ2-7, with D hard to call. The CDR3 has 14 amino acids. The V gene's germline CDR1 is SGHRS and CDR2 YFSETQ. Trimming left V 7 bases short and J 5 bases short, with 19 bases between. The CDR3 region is CASGEIPGNDEQYF. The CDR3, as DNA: TGCGCCAGCGGAGAAATCCCGGGTAACGACGAGCAGTACTTC.

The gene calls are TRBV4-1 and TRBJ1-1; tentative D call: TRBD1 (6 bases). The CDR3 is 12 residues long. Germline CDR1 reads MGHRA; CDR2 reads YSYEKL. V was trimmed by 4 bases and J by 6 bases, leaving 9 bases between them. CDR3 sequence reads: CASSPGGSEAFF. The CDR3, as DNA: TGCGCCAGCAGCCCGGGGGGCTCTGAAGCTTTCTTT.

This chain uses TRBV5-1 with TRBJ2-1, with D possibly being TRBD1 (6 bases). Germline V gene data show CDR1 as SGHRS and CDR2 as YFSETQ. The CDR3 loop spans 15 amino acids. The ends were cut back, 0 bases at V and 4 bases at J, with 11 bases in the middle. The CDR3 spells CASSLARQVYNEQFF. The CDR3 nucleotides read TGCGCCAGCAGCTTGGCTCGACAGGTGTACAATGAGCAGTTCTTC.

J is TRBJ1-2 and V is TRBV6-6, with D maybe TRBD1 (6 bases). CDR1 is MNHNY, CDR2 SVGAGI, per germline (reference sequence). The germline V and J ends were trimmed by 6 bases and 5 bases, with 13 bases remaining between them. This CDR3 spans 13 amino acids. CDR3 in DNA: TGTGCCAGCAGCACTACAGGGCAGTATGGCTACACCTTC. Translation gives CASSTTGQYGYTF.

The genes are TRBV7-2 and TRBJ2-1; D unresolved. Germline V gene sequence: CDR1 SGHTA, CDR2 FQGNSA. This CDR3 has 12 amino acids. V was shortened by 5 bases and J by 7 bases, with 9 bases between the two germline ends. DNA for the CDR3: TGTGCCAGCAGCCTTACAAGTAATGAGCAGTTCTTC. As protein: CASSLTSNEQFF.

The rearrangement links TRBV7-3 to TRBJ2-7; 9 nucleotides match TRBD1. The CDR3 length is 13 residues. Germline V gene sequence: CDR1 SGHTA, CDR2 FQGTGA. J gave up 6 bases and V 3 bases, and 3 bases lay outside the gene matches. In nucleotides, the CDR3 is TGTGCCAGCAGCTTGTTGACAGGGGGCGAGCAGTACTTC. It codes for CASSLLTGGEQYF.

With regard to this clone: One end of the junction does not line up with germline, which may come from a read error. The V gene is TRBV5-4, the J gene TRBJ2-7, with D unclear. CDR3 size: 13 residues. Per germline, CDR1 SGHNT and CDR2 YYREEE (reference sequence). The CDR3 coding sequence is TGTGCCAGCAGCCTCCCTGTCGGTTATCCCCCTTCCTTT. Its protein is CASSLPVGYPPSF.